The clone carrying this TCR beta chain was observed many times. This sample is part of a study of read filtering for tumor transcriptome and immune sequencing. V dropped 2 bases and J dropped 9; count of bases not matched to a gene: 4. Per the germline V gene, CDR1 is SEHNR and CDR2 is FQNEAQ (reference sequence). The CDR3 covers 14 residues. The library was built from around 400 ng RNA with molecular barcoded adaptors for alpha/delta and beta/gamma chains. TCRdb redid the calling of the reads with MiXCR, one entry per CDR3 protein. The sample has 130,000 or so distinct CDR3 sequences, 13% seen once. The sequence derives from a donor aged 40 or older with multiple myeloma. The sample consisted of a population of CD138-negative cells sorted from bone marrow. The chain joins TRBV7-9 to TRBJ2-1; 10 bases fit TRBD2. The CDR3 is CASSLSGRASEQFF. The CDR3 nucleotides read TGTGCCAGCAGCTTAAGCGGGAGGGCCTCTGAGCAGTTCTTC.